The 25 T cell receptor beta chains below were found in one sample sequenced in a study of blood T cells in healthy people across ages. Then a second PCR, running roughly 7 to 11 cycles, was carried out with a sample-barcoded 5' primer and a J-beta primer mix. TCRdb used MiXCR to reprocess the 5' RACE reads, holding one entry per CDR3 protein. Of roughly 640,000 distinct CDR3 sequences in the sample, about 30% were seen once. Sequencing was done on a sample of blood. The receptor source for this set is a woman older than 75 in good health.

The CDR3, as DNA: TGTGCCTGGAGGGCCGGGACAGCCTACGGCTACACCTTC. This translates into CAWRAGTAYGYTF. The chain carries TRBV30 and TRBJ1-2; 7 bases match TRBD1. Trimming at V came to 3 bases and at J to 8 bases, leaving 9 bases not matched to a gene. From germline, CDR1 is GTSNPN and CDR2 SVGIG (reference sequence). The CDR3 extends over 13 amino acids. Together with reference TRBV30 and TRBJ1-2, the CDR3 gives the full variable domain: SQTIHQWPATLVQPVGSPLSLECTVEGTSNPNLYWYRQAAGRGLQLLFYSVGIGQISSEVPQNLSASRPQDRQFILSSKKLLLSDSGFYLCAWRAGTAYGYTFGSGTRLTVV.

The CDR3 is CASSLFQGLKNIQYF. The CDR3 bases are TGTGCCAGCAGCTTGTTTCAGGGTTTAAAAAACATTCAGTACTTC. The chain has TRBV5-6 and TRBJ2-4; the D gene is possibly TRBD1 (5 bases). This CDR3 is built from 15 residues. V lost 1 base and J 4 bases, leaving 12 bases between the germline ends. The germline V gene encodes CDR1 SGHDT and CDR2 YYEEEE.

This clonotype was found a few times. V is TRBV18 and J is TRBJ1-1; D is unresolved. Germline lookup yields CDR1 KGHSH and CDR2 LQKENI. V dropped 6 bases and J dropped 3 bases, with 11 bases sitting between them. The CDR3 runs to 13 residues. CDR3 sequence: CASSREFDTEAFF. The CDR3 DNA reads as TGTGCCAGCTCTCGGGAGTTTGACACTGAAGCTTTCTTT. The whole variable domain, remainder taken from reference TRBV18 and TRBJ1-1, is NAGVMQNPRHLVRRRGQEARLRCSPMKGHSHVYWYRQLPEEGLKFMVYLQKENIIDESGMPKERFSAEFPKEGPSILRIQQVVRGDSAAYFCASSREFDTEAFFGQGTRLTVV.

This clonotype was recorded at least ten times. This could be a read error, since a much larger clone is one nucleotide away. The chain carries TRBV7-2 and TRBJ2-1, with no clear D. CDR1 SGHTA and CDR2 FQGNSA come from the germline V gene. The CDR3 sequence is 13 residues long. The ends were cut back, 5 bases at V and 10 bases at J, with 15 bases in the middle. The CDR3 region has the DNA TGTGCCAGCAGCCCCTCGTCTTGCGGCGAGCAGTTCTTC. Its protein product is CASSPSSCGEQFF.

This chain joins TRBV28 and TRBJ2-7; 11 nucleotides line up with TRBD2. V was pared by 5 bases and J by 5 bases, with 14 bases of the junction left unmatched. This CDR3 has 17 amino acids. CDR1 and CDR2 (germline): MDHEN, SYDVKM. The DNA of the CDR3 is TGTGCCAGCAGTGCCGAGACTAGCGGGAAGGGAAGCCACGAGCAGTACTTC. It encodes CASSAETSGKGSHEQYF.

This clonotype was detected ten times or more. This chain joins TRBV20-1 and TRBJ2-1; D uncertain. The CDR3 is 16 amino acids. Trimming stripped 1 base from V and 1 base from J, with 14 bases between. CDR1 DFQATT and CDR2 SNEGSKA come from the germline V gene (reference sequence). CDR3 region: CSARVTKPGSYNEQFF. The CDR3 DNA reads as TGCAGTGCTAGAGTGACGAAGCCTGGGTCCTACAATGAGCAGTTCTTC.

The J gene is TRBJ2-5, the V gene TRBV6-5, with TRBD2 matching 10 bases. V lost 2 bases to trimming and J lost 3 bases; unmatched junction nucleotides: 12. Germline V gives CDR1 MNHEY, CDR2 SVGAGI. There are 18 residues in the CDR3. The CDR3 reads CASSYVGPGLAVKETQYF. CDR3 nucleotide sequence: TGTGCCAGCAGTTACGTAGGCCCTGGACTAGCGGTCAAAGAGACCCAGTACTTC.

This clonotype came up a few times. This clone may be a read error of a much larger clone one base away. The chain recombines TRBV2 with TRBJ2-1; possibly TRBD2 for D (6 bases). Near its end, the DNA agrees better with TRBJ2-7, so the J call may be wrong. The CDR3 loop spans 16 amino acids. Germline-derived CDR1 and CDR2 are SNHLY and FYNNEI. The CDR3 here is CASSPRDGSSYNEQYF. As DNA, the CDR3 is TGTGCCAGCAGTCCGCGCGACGGGAGCTCCTACAATGAGCAGTACTTC.

The chain carries TRBV30 and TRBJ2-6, with D perhaps assigned TRBD1 or TRBD2 (5 bases each). From germline, CDR1 is GTSNPN and CDR2 SVGIG (reference sequence). Trimming left V 0 bases short and J 0 bases short, with 6 bases between. The CDR3 runs 15 residues. This CDR3 reads CAWSVGTSGANVLTF. The CDR3 DNA sequence: TGTGCCTGGAGTGTAGGGACCTCTGGGGCCAACGTCCTGACTTTC.

This clonotype came up many times. A much larger clone sits a single nucleotide away, making a read error possible. The rearrangement links TRBV7-2 to TRBJ2-7; D gene uncertain. Germline V CDR1 and CDR2: SGHTA, FQGNSA. Trimming pared 0 bases from V and 2 bases from J, leaving 2 bases between. The CDR3 has 12 amino acids. In DNA, the CDR3 is TGTGCCAGCAGCTTAGCCCCCTACGAGCAGTACTTC. This codes for CASSLAPYEQYF.

This clonotype has a count of ten or more. V gene TRBV7-2 combines with J gene TRBJ2-5, with D possibly matching TRBD1 (6 bases). The ends were cut back, 3 bases at V and 4 bases at J, with 12 bases in the middle. Germline loops: CDR1 SGHTA, CDR2 FQGNSA. The CDR3 extends over 14 amino acids. CDR3 amino acids: CASSFRGRGETQYF. CDR3 in DNA: TGTGCCAGCAGCTTCCGGGGCAGGGGAGAGACCCAGTACTTC.

As regards this clonotype: This may come from a read error, since a much larger clone is one base off. The CDR3 here is CASSPQGADNEQYF. Here the CDR3 DNA reads TGTGCTAGCAGCCCACAGGGGGCCGACAATGAGCAGTACTTC. The chain carries TRBV7-7 and TRBJ2-1, with 9 bases lining up with TRBD1. Near its end, the DNA agrees better with TRBJ2-7, so the J call may be wrong. Germline CDR1 reads SSHAT; CDR2 reads FNYEAQ (reference sequence). The CDR3 sequence is 14 residues long.

This sequence joins TRBV2 and TRBJ1-3, with D possibly matching TRBD1 (6 bases). The CDR3 is made up of 14 amino acids. Germline values: CDR1 SNHLY, CDR2 FYNNEI. Trimming removed 7 bases from V and 0 bases from J, with 10 bases in between. In nucleotides, the CDR3 is TGTGCCAGCAAAACAGGGACCTCTGGAAACACCATATATTTT. This gives the protein CASKTGTSGNTIYF.

Details on this clonotype: Sequence at one end of the junction differs from germline and may be a read error. The rearrangement uses TRBV5-5 and TRBJ2-7; D possibly matches TRBD1 or TRBD2 (5 bases each). Looked up from germline, CDR1 is SGHKS and CDR2 is YYEKEE (reference sequence). The CDR3 is 15 residues long. CDR3 DNA: TGTGCCGGCAGCCCGGAGGCAGGGCGCTCCTACGAGCAGTACTTC. This translates into CAGSPEAGRSYEQYF.

The rearrangement links TRBV4-1 to TRBJ2-7, with TRBD2 matching over 9 bases. The germline V gene has CDR1 MGHRA and CDR2 YSYEKL. CDR3 size: 17 residues. The CDR3 coding sequence is TGCGCCAGCAGCCAACAAGCGGGGGGATTGAGCTCCTGCGAGCAGTACGTC. Translated: CASSQQAGGLSSCEQYV.

This clonotype was recorded many times. The V gene is TRBV7-6, the J gene TRBJ2-1; 8 bases fit TRBD1. The CDR3 is 15 residues long. J was trimmed by 2 bases and V by 5 bases; bases with no gene match: 5. CDR1 is SGHVS, CDR2 FNYEAQ, per germline. The CDR3: CASSRGQGTYNEQFF. DNA for the CDR3: TGTGCCAGCAGCCGCGGACAGGGCACCTACAATGAGCAGTTCTTC.

This clonotype has a count of ten or more. The chain joins TRBV7-2 to TRBJ2-1; 9 bases are a match to TRBD1. Losses at the gene ends were 4 bases for V and 9 bases for J; bases not matched to a gene: 7. The germline V gene encodes CDR1 SGHTA and CDR2 FQGNSA. The CDR3 length is 14 residues. CDR3 in amino acids: CASSSSGTGFEQFF. The CDR3 region has the DNA TGTGCCAGCAGCTCATCCGGGACAGGGTTTGAGCAGTTCTTC.

This clonotype has a count of ten or more. The chain is built from TRBV3-1 and TRBJ1-2; D gene unclear. Deletions cut 2 bases from V and 3 bases from J, with 4 bases between. Per the germline V gene, CDR1 is LGHDT and CDR2 is YNNKEL (reference sequence). The CDR3 has 12 amino acids. The CDR3 sequence is CASSQRDYGYTF. CDR3 DNA: TGTGCCAGCAGCCAACGAGACTATGGCTACACCTTC.

In its sample, this clonotype was seen many times. This rearrangement joins TRBV6-1 to TRBJ2-1; 9 nucleotides match TRBD1. V lost 7 bases, J lost 7 bases, and 8 bases stayed unmatched. CDR1 and CDR2 (germline): MNHNS, SASEGT. CDR3 length equals 14 residues. The CDR3 DNA reads as TGTGCCAGCACTTTGACAGGGGGTCTAAATGAGCAGTTCTTC. It is translated as CASTLTGGLNEQFF.

In the case of this clonotype: With a much larger clone just one base away, this may be a read error. V usage is TRBV12-3 or TRBV12-4 and J usage is TRBJ2-5; no clear D. CDR3 length: 15 residues. Trimming cost V 2 bases and J 11 bases, with 21 bases left between them. The CDR3 loop reads CASSLRPRVGGEQYF. The CDR3 coding sequence is TGTGCCAGCAGTTTACGCCCCCGAGTGGGCGGTGAGCAGTACTTC.

This sequence joins TRBV7-2 and TRBJ1-1; TRBD1 matches at 10 bases. Trimming removed 5 bases from V and 5 bases from J; junction bases left unmatched: 8. The CDR3 sequence is 15 residues long. Germline V lookup: CDR1 SGHTA, CDR2 FQGNSA. DNA for the CDR3: TGTGCCAGCAGCGCACGACAGGGGGCGCGAACTGAAGCTTTCTTT. Amino acids: CASSARQGARTEAFF.

This clonotype was recorded a few times. The V and J genes are TRBV9 and TRBJ1-5, with D perhaps matching TRBD1 (5 bases). Germline CDR1 and CDR2: SGDLS and YYNGEE. V gave up 1 base and J gave up 3 bases, with 11 bases separating them. The CDR3 loop spans 15 amino acids. The CDR3 region is CASSVTGGVNQPQHF. The DNA of the CDR3 is TGTGCCAGCAGCGTAACAGGTGGGGTCAATCAGCCCCAGCATTTT.

There are many counts of this clonotype. The chain combines TRBV19 with TRBJ2-7, with no clear D. The germline V gene has CDR1 LNHDA and CDR2 SQIVND (reference sequence). Trimming shortened V by 6 bases and J by 5 bases, and 14 bases separated the two germline ends. The CDR3 totals 13 residues. DNA of the CDR3: TGTGCCAGTAGAGACACTCTGGACCACGAGCAGTACTTC. Protein product: CASRDTLDHEQYF.

This clonotype was picked up a small number of times. The chain recombines TRBV13 with TRBJ1-1, with 8 bases matching TRBD1. Per germline, CDR1 PRHDT and CDR2 FYEKMQ (reference sequence). The CDR3 runs to 13 residues. V shed 4 bases and J 5 bases; nucleotides not matched to a gene: 3. The CDR3 DNA reads TGTGCCAGCAGCTCTAACAGGGGGACTGAAGCTTTCTTT. Amino acid sequence: CASSSNRGTEAFF.

Of note for this clonotype: One end of the junction varies from germline; a read error may be responsible. The gene calls are TRBV6-2 or TRBV6-3 and TRBJ1-2; D gene unclear. This CDR3 has 14 residues. The germline V gene encodes CDR1 MNHEY and CDR2 SVGEGT. This chain's CDR3 is CASRYSPGNYGYTF. The CDR3 DNA is TGTGCCAGCAGGTACTCGCCGGGGAACTATGGCTACACCTTC.